Listed here are 14 T cell receptor beta chains from one sample, sequenced in a study of blood T cell repertoires in COVID-19. Repertoires were generated with immunoSEQ multiplex PCR, while TCRdb's copy carries only in-frame clones and drops some. The sample has about 68,000 clones, around 87% seen once; the top ten hold 6.6%. What was sequenced was peripheral blood. The receptors shown here come from a man over 45 with active COVID-19.

The chain joins TRBV6-2 or TRBV6-3 to TRBJ2-5; tentative D call: TRBD1 (6 bases). V shed 4 bases and J shed 3 bases, with 12 bases lying between them. Germline V gene sequence: CDR1 MNHEY, CDR2 SVGEGT. This CDR3 contains 14 residues. CDR3 loop: CASSLWTAKETQYF. The DNA of the CDR3 is TGTGCCAGCAGTTTATGGACAGCTAAAGAGACCCAGTACTTC.

The chain links TRBV6-4 to TRBJ2-5; 13 nucleotides agree with TRBD2. This CDR3 contains 19 residues. The germline V gene has CDR1 MRHNA and CDR2 SNTAGT. Trimming cost V 2 bases and J 4 bases; bases outside gene matches: 13. This CDR3 reads CASSDRTSGRQLEGETQYF. The CDR3 nucleotides are TGTGCCAGCAGTGACAGGACTAGCGGGAGACAATTGGAGGGAGAGACCCAGTACTTC.

The chain carries TRBV24-1 and TRBJ2-1; 7 positions match TRBD1. CDR3 size: 18 residues. The V gene end was trimmed by 4 bases and the J gene end by 0 bases; junction bases not matched to a gene: 11. The V gene's germline CDR1 is KGHDR and CDR2 SFDVKD. DNA of the CDR3: TGTGCCACCAGTGACTTTCTATCCGGGACAGCCTCCTACAATGAGCAGTTCTTC. Encoded protein: CATSDFLSGTASYNEQFF.

The genes are TRBV5-1 and TRBJ2-3, with 10 bases aligning to TRBD2. Germline-derived CDR1 and CDR2 are SGHRS and YFSETQ. This CDR3 has 15 amino acids. V was clipped by 4 bases and J by 4 bases; unmatched bases: 6. The CDR3 region has the DNA TGCGCCAGCAGCCCTAGCGGGGGTGCGTCAGATACGCAGTATTTT. It is translated as CASSPSGGASDTQYF.

The chain links TRBV7-3 to TRBJ1-2; 7 bases line up with TRBD1. Germline V CDR1 and CDR2: SGHTA, FQGTGA. The CDR3 totals 13 residues. Trimming removed 5 bases from V and 4 bases from J; junction bases left unmatched: 4. The CDR3 here is CASSPGQSYGYTF. CDR3 DNA: TGTGCCAGCAGCCCGGGACAGAGCTATGGCTACACCTTC.

The chain links TRBV5-4 to TRBJ2-5; D is unresolved. CDR1 is SGHNT, CDR2 YYREEE, per germline (reference sequence). The CDR3 spans 13 residues. V lost 4 bases to trimming and J lost 4 bases, with 11 bases between them. The CDR3 loop is CASSPQVVETQYF. The CDR3 coding sequence is TGTGCCAGCAGCCCCCAGGTTGTAGAGACCCAGTACTTC.

As concerns this clone: Other DNA sequences in the same sample also yield this CDR3. The V and J genes are TRBV5-1 and TRBJ2-5; possibly TRBD2 for D (5 bases). Trimming pared 0 bases from V and 2 bases from J, leaving 8 bases between. This CDR3 region has 14 residues. Germline V gene data show CDR1 as SGHRS and CDR2 as YFSETQ. In DNA form, the CDR3 reads TGCGCCAGCAGCTTGGAGCGGCCGCAAGAGACCCAGTACTTC. It codes for CASSLERPQETQYF.

The chain couples TRBV27 to TRBJ2-1, with TRBD2 identical over 9 bases. Germline assignment: CDR1 MNHEY and CDR2 SMNVEV (reference sequence). The CDR3 consists of 15 residues. V shed 5 bases, J shed 8 bases, and the junction held 10 bases outside the gene matches. The DNA of the CDR3 is TGTGCCAGCAGTCCTAGCGGGATAGGGGGGGATGAGCAGTTCTTC. Protein: CASSPSGIGGDEQFF.

The rearrangement uses TRBV2 and TRBJ2-1, with D possibly matching TRBD1 (6 bases). This CDR3 has 13 residues. Trimming pared 9 bases from V and 4 bases from J, leaving 13 bases between. Germline V CDR1 and CDR2: SNHLY, FYNNEI. DNA for the CDR3: TGTGCCAGTCAGGGGACACCGTACAATGAGCAGTTCTTC. Its protein is CASQGTPYNEQFF.

V and J are TRBV27 and TRBJ1-1; weak D call: TRBD1 (5 bases). CDR1 is MNHEY and CDR2 is SMNVEV in the germline V gene (reference sequence). The CDR3 extends over 12 amino acids. Trimming removed 5 bases from V and 10 bases from J, with 14 bases in between. CDR3 nucleotides: TGTGCCAGCAGTACAGGCGCAGCTGCAGCTTTCTTT. Encoded protein: CASSTGAAAAFF.

The chain carries TRBV5-6 and TRBJ2-7; 8 bases agree with TRBD1. V lost 0 bases, J lost 4 bases, and 3 bases stayed unmatched. The CDR3 runs 14 residues. Germline V gene data show CDR1 as SGHDT and CDR2 as YYEEEE. The CDR3 loop is CASSLGQGAYEQYF. The CDR3 nucleotides read TGTGCCAGCAGCTTGGGGCAGGGGGCTTACGAGCAGTACTTC. The variable domain in full, with the rest retrieved from reference TRBV5-6 and TRBJ2-7, is DAGVTQSPTHLIKTRGQQVTLRCSPKSGHDTVSWYQQALGQGPQFIFQYYEEEERQRGNFPDRFSGHQFPNYSSELNVNALLLGDSALYLCASSLGQGAYEQYFGPGTRLTVT.

This clone came up once. The CDR3 here is CASSQTGLAGNEQYF. CDR3 sequence (DNA): TGTGCCAGCAGCCAGACGGGACTAGCGGGAAACGAGCAGTACTTC. This chain joins TRBV28 and TRBJ2-7, with 13 bases matching TRBD2. The CDR3 is 15 amino acids. With 6 bases clipped from V and 5 bases from J, the junction kept 7 bases outside the gene matches. Germline lookup yields CDR1 MDHEN and CDR2 SYDVKM.

The chain combines TRBV19 with TRBJ1-2, with D possibly TRBD1 on 5 matching bases. The germline gives CDR1 LNHDA, CDR2 SQIVND (reference sequence). Trimming removed 1 base from V and 2 bases from J, with 17 bases in between. CDR3 size: 17 residues. The CDR3 DNA follows: TGTGCCAGTAGTATAGGGAGCGGGGCCCGGGACAACTATGGCTACACCTTC. Translated: CASSIGSGARDNYGYTF.

This chain joins TRBV11-2 and TRBJ2-5; possible D gene TRBD2, 5 bases. The CDR3 extends over 14 amino acids. CDR1 SGHAT and CDR2 FQNNGV come from the germline V gene. The V and J ends lost 3 bases and 1 base respectively, with 9 bases between them. The CDR3 nucleotides read TGTGCCAGCAGCTTCGCCGGGATCCAAGAGACCCAGTACTTC. Its translation is CASSFAGIQETQYF. Complete variable domain (other parts from reference TRBV11-2 and TRBJ2-5): EAGVAQSPRYKIIEKRQSVAFWCNPISGHATLYWYQQILGQGPKLLIQFQNNGVVDDSQLPKDRFSAERLKGVDSTLKIQPAKLEDSAVYLCASSFAGIQETQYFGPGTRLLVL.